The clone carrying this T cell receptor beta chain occurred a few times. A J-beta primer mix and a sample-barcoded 5' primer were used in a second PCR of about 6 to 12 cycles. TCRdb re-called the 5' RACE reads with MiXCR, one entry per CDR3 protein. The data show about 650,000 distinct CDR3 sequences, 32% seen once. This sample stems from a study of blood T cells in healthy people across ages. Looked up from germline, CDR1 is MNHEY and CDR2 is SMNVEV (reference sequence). The CDR3 has 14 residues. V gave up 5 bases and J gave up 2 bases, with 12 bases separating them. The sequenced material came from blood. This clonotype was sampled from an elderly woman in good health. The chain carries TRBV27 and TRBJ1-2; no definite D call. The CDR3 region has the DNA TGTGCCAGCAGTCCGACGTCGGGGAACTATGGCTACACCTTC. Residues: CASSPTSGNYGYTF.